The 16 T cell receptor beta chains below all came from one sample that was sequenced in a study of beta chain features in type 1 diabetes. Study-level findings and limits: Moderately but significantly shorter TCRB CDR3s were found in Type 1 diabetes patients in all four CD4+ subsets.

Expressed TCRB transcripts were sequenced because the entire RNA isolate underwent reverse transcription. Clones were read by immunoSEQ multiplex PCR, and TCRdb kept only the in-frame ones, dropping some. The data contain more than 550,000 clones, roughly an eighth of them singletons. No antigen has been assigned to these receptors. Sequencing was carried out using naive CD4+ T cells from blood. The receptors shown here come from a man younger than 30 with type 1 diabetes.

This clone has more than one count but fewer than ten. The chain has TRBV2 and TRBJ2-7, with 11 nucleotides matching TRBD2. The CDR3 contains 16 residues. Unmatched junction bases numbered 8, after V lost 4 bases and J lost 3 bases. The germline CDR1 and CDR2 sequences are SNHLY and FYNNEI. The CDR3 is CASSGPVLAGDYEQYF. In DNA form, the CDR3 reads TGTGCCAGCAGTGGACCAGTACTAGCGGGAGACTACGAGCAGTACTTC.

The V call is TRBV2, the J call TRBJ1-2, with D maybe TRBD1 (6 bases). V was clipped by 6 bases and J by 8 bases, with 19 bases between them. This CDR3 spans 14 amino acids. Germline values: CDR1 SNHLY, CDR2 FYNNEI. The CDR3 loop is CASSTLGRGGGYTF. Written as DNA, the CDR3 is TGTGCCAGCAGCACCCTCGGCAGGGGCGGAGGCTACACCTTC.

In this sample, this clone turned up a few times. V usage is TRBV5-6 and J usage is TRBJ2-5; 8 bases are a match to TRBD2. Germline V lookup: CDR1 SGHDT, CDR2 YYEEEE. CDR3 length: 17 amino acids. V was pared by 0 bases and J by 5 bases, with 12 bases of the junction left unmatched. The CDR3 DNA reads TGTGCCAGCAGCTTGGTAGGCTTAGGACTAGCCTTGGAGACCCAGTACTTC. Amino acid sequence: CASSLVGLGLALETQYF.

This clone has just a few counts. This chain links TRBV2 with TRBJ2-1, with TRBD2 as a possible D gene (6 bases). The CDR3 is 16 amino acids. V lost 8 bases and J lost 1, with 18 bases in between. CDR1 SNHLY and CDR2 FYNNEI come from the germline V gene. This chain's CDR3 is CASWKNLAGSYNEQFF. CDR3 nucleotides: TGTGCCAGCTGGAAGAACCTGGCGGGATCCTACAATGAGCAGTTCTTC.

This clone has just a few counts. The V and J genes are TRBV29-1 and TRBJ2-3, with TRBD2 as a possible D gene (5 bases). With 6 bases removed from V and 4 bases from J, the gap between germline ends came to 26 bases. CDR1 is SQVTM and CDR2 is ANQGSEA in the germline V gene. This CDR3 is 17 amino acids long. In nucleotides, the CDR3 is TGCAGCGTCCTCACCAGCCAGCGGATAGCGAACCCAGATACGCAGTATTTT. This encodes CSVLTSQRIANPDTQYF.

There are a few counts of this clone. This CDR3 reads CASREREGNTGELFF. The CDR3 DNA sequence: TGTGCCAGTAGGGAGCGGGAGGGGAACACCGGGGAGCTGTTTTTT. V gene TRBV6-1 combines with J gene TRBJ2-2; the match to TRBD2 covers 10 bases. From germline, CDR1 is MNHNS and CDR2 SASEGT. This CDR3 has 15 amino acids. With 9 bases clipped from V and 1 base from J, the junction kept 5 bases outside the gene matches.

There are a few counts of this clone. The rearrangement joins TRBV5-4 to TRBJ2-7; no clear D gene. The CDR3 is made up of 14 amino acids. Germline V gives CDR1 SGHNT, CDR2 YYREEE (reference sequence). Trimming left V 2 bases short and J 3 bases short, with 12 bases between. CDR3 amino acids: CASSFPGAIYEQYF. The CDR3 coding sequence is TGTGCCAGCAGCTTCCCAGGCGCCATCTACGAGCAGTACTTC.

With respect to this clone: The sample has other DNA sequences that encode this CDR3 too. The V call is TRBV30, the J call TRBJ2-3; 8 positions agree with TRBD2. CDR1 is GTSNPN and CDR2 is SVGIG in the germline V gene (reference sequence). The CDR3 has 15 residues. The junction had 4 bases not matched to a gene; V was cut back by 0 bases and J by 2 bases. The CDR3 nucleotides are TGTGCCTGGAGTGTCCTAGCGGGCCCCACAGATACGCAGTATTTT. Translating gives CAWSVLAGPTDTQYF.

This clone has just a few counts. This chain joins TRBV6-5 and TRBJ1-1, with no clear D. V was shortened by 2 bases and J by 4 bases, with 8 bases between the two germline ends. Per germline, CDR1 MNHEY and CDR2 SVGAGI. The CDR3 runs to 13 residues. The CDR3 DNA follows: TGTGCCAGCAGTTACGACGGGAGCACTGAAGCTTTCTTT. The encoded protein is CASSYDGSTEAFF.

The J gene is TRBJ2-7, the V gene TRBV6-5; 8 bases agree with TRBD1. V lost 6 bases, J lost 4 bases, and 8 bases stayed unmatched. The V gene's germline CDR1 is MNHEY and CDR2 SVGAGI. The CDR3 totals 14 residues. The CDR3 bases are TGTGCCAGCAGGAGGACAGGGTCTTCGTACGAGCAGTACTTC. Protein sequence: CASRRTGSSYEQYF.

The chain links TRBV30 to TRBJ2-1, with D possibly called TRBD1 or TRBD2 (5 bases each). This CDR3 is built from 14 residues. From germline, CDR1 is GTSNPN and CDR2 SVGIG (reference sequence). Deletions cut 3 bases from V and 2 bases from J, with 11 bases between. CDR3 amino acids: CAWSGQGPYNEQFF. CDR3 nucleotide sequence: TGTGCCTGGAGCGGGCAGGGACCCTACAATGAGCAGTTCTTC.

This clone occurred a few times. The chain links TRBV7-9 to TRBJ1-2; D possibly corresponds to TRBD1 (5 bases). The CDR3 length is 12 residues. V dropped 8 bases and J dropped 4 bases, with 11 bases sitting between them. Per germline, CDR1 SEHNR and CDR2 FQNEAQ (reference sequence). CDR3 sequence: CASRRAGYGYTF. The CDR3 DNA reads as TGTGCCAGCCGCAGGGCCGGCTATGGCTACACCTTC.

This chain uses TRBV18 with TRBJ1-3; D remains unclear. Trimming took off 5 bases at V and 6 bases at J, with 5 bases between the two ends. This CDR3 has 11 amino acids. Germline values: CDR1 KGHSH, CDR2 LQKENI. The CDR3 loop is CASSSKNTIYF. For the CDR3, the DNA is TGTGCCAGCTCATCTAAAAACACCATATATTTT.

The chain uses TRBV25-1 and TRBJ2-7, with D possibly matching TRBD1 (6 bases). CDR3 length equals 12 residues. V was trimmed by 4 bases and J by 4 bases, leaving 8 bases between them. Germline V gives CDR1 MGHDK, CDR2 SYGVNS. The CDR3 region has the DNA TGTGCCAGCAGTGTACAGGGTTACGAGCAGTACTTC. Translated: CASSVQGYEQYF.

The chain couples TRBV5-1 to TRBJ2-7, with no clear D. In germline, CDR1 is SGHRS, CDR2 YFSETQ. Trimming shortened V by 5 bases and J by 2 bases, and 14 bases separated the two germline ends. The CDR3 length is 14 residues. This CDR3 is CASRPIDKTYEQYF. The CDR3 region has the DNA TGCGCCAGCAGACCCATAGACAAAACCTACGAGCAGTACTTC.

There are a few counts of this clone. The CDR3 is CSVGGAGLETQYF. The CDR3 bases are TGCAGCGTTGGGGGGGCAGGACTAGAGACCCAGTACTTC. V and J are TRBV29-1 and TRBJ2-5; D possibly uses TRBD1 or TRBD2 (6 bases each). V gave up 4 bases and J gave up 4 bases, with 13 bases separating them. From germline, CDR1 is SQVTM and CDR2 ANQGSEA. The CDR3 totals 13 residues.